A single sample is the source of the 23 T cell receptor beta chains below, sequenced in a study of response to subunit inactivated influenza vaccine. Via MiXCR, TCRdb re-called the RT-PCR reads, giving one row per CDR3 protein. This table has over 450,000 distinct CDR3 sequences, about an eighth appearing once. Sequenced material: PBMCs from blood, taken 40 to 50 days after vaccination. Every receptor here comes from a man aged 45-60 years who received an inactivated influenza vaccine.

The chain is built from TRBV5-1 and TRBJ1-1; no clear D gene. The CDR3 contains 16 residues. CDR1 is SGHRS, CDR2 YFSETQ, per germline. Trimming left V 4 bases short and J 0 bases short, with 16 bases between. The CDR3 protein is CASSNGRAAMNTEAFF. The CDR3 DNA follows: TGCGCCAGCAGCAATGGGAGGGCGGCGATGAACACTGAAGCTTTCTTT. Supplemented by reference TRBV5-1 and TRBJ1-1, the full variable domain reads KAGVTQTPRYLIKTRGQQVTLSCSPISGHRSVSWYQQTPGQGLQFLFEYFSETQRNKGNFPGRFSGRQFSNSRSEMNVSTLELGDSALYLCASSNGRAAMNTEAFFGQGTRLTVV.

This clonotype was detected a few times. The chain joins TRBV24-1 to TRBJ2-1; D call uncertain. V was shortened by 8 bases and J by 6 bases, with 16 bases between the two germline ends. Per germline, CDR1 KGHDR and CDR2 SFDVKD. The CDR3 consists of 14 residues. The CDR3 coding sequence is TGTGCCACCACCGACCGGCGTAGCCCCAATGAGCAGTTCTTC. Protein: CATTDRRSPNEQFF.

The sample holds many counts of this clonotype. This sequence joins TRBV28 and TRBJ1-2, with 11 positions matching TRBD1. The CDR3 has 12 residues. Trimming at V came to 7 bases and at J to 9 bases, leaving 4 bases not matched to a gene. Germline CDR1 reads MDHEN; CDR2 reads SYDVKM. DNA for the CDR3: TGTGCCAGCAACGGACAGGGGGCTCGCTACACCTTC. Translated, it gives CASNGQGARYTF.

This rearrangement joins TRBV15 to TRBJ1-1; D uncertain. Germline values: CDR1 LNHNV, CDR2 YYDKDF (reference sequence). The CDR3 is 12 amino acids. Trimming left V 0 bases short and J 7 bases short, with 6 bases between. The chain's CDR3 is CATSRDRFEAFF. In DNA form, the CDR3 reads TGTGCCACCAGCAGAGATCGGTTTGAAGCTTTCTTT.

A few counts support this clonotype. The chain uses TRBV12-3 or TRBV12-4 and TRBJ1-2; 11 bases are a match to TRBD1. The V and J ends lost 8 bases and 7 bases, in that order; junction bases with no gene match: 6. The CDR3 contains 13 residues. CDR3 sequence: CASPLGQGVGYTF. In DNA, the CDR3 is TGTGCCAGCCCCTTGGGACAGGGGGTTGGCTACACCTTC.

This clonotype came up a few times. The CDR3 bases are TGTGCCAGCAGCTTAGGTTACAGGGAAGGTTATGGCTACACCTTC. Protein sequence: CASSLGYREGYGYTF. The chain combines TRBV7-9 with TRBJ1-2, with D possibly being TRBD1 (6 bases). The germline gives CDR1 SEHNR, CDR2 FQNEAQ (reference sequence). V was cut by 1 base and J by 5 bases, with 14 bases left in between. There are 15 residues in the CDR3.

The chain joins TRBV20-1 to TRBJ2-6; maybe TRBD1 (5 bases). CDR1 and CDR2 (germline): DFQATT, SNEGSKA (reference sequence). This CDR3 has 15 amino acids. V was trimmed by 2 bases and J by 0 bases, leaving 8 bases between them. The CDR3 here is CSARQGSSGANVLTF. CDR3 in DNA: TGCAGTGCTAGACAGGGAAGCTCTGGGGCCAACGTCCTGACTTTC.

The table lists this clonotype with many counts. V is TRBV29-1 and J is TRBJ2-1; possibly TRBD1 for D (5 bases). The CDR3 covers 14 residues. The germline V gene encodes CDR1 SQVTM and CDR2 ANQGSEA. V lost 7 bases and J lost 6, with 19 bases in between. This chain's CDR3 is CSEQADATANEQFF. For the CDR3, the DNA is TGCAGCGAACAGGCGGACGCGACCGCCAATGAGCAGTTCTTC.

This rearrangement joins TRBV12-3 or TRBV12-4 to TRBJ1-2; perhaps TRBD1 as D (6 bases). With 8 bases removed from V and 8 bases from J, the gap between germline ends came to 24 bases. This CDR3 comprises 15 residues. CDR3 loop: CASATPGGQGSGYTF. CDR3 bases: TGTGCCAGCGCGACTCCCGGGGGGCAGGGTTCGGGCTACACCTTC.

The chain couples TRBV28 to TRBJ2-5; TRBD1 matches 7 bases. The CDR3 covers 16 residues. V lost 3 bases to trimming and J lost 3 bases; unmatched junction nucleotides: 10. Per germline, CDR1 MDHEN and CDR2 SYDVKM. The CDR3 loop reads CASSFQARDREETQYF. CDR3 in DNA: TGTGCCAGCAGTTTCCAAGCCCGGGACAGAGAAGAGACCCAGTACTTC.

The V and J genes are TRBV6-2 or TRBV6-3 and TRBJ1-5; D remains ambiguous. The V end was cut by 5 bases, the J end by 4 bases, with 9 bases between. The length of the CDR3 is 13 residues. CDR1 MNHEY and CDR2 SVGEGT come from the germline V gene. CDR3 sequence reads: CASSRNTNQPQHF. CDR3 coding DNA: TGTGCCAGCAGTCGAAACACGAATCAGCCCCAGCATTTT.

This clonotype was seen many times. J is TRBJ1-1 and V is TRBV7-2, with D unclear. V lost 4 bases, J lost 3 bases, and 9 bases lay in between. Germline V gives CDR1 SGHTA, CDR2 FQGNSA. The CDR3 sequence is 13 residues long. The CDR3, as DNA: TGTGCCAGCAGCTACGTTCGGGACACTGAAGCTTTCTTT. Translating gives CASSYVRDTEAFF. Using reference TRBV7-2 and TRBJ1-1 for the parts outside the CDR3, the full variable domain is GAGVSQSPSNKVTEKGKDVELRCDPISGHTALYWYRQSLGQGLEFLIYFQGNSAPDKSGLPSDRFSAERTGGSVSTLTIQRTQQEDSAVYLCASSYVRDTEAFFGQGTRLTVV.

For this clonotype: A much larger clonotype is one base distant, so this may be a read error. CDR3 nucleotides: TGTGTCAGCAGCTTAGCGACAGGCACAGATACGCAGTATTTT. This gives the protein CVSSLATGTDTQYF. This rearrangement joins TRBV7-2 to TRBJ2-3, with D perhaps given as TRBD1 or TRBD2 (5 bases each). This CDR3 spans 14 amino acids. Germline CDR1 is SGHTA and CDR2 is FQGNSA.

A few counts support this clonotype. The chain carries TRBV28 and TRBJ2-1; D is undetermined. The CDR3 consists of 12 residues. V lost 3 bases to trimming and J lost 7 bases, with 7 bases between them. Germline V gene lookup returns CDR1 MDHEN and CDR2 SYDVKM. The CDR3 sequence is CASSFSRNEQFF. DNA of the CDR3: TGTGCCAGCAGTTTTAGTCGGAATGAGCAGTTCTTC.

The chain joins TRBV6-1 to TRBJ1-4, with 9 nucleotides matching TRBD1. Germline lookup yields CDR1 MNHNS and CDR2 SASEGT. With 6 bases clipped from V and 7 bases from J, the junction kept 6 bases outside the gene matches. CDR3 length: 14 amino acids. CDR3 DNA sequence: TGTGCCAGCAGCGGGGACAGGGCTAGTGAAAAACTGTTTTTT. Its translation: CASSGDRASEKLFF.

This clonotype occurred many times. The chain recombines TRBV5-1 with TRBJ2-1; tentative D call: TRBD2 (6 bases). Trimming left V 4 bases short and J 5 bases short, with 16 bases between. Germline CDR1 SGHRS, CDR2 YFSETQ. CDR3 length: 15 amino acids. In DNA form, the CDR3 reads TGCGCCAGCAGCGTGGGGAATGGACTACACAATGAGCAGTTCTTC. This codes for CASSVGNGLHNEQFF.

The chain uses TRBV29-1 and TRBJ2-5; maybe TRBD1 (5 bases). The CDR3 runs 13 residues. CDR1 is SQVTM, CDR2 ANQGSEA, per germline. With 3 bases removed from V and 5 bases from J, the gap between germline ends came to 13 bases. CDR3 bases: TGCAGCGTTGATTCAGGGCGGTCGGAGACCCAGTACTTC. Translating it yields CSVDSGRSETQYF.

This clonotype was seen only a few times. The CDR3 DNA sequence: TGCGCCAGCAGCCAAGTTCTGGTTTTAGAGACCCAGTACTTC. Its translation: CASSQVLVLETQYF. The rearrangement links TRBV4-1 to TRBJ2-5; the D is unclear. V gave up 1 base and J gave up 4 bases, with 10 bases separating them. This CDR3 region has 14 residues. CDR1 MGHRA and CDR2 YSYEKL come from the germline V gene.

The rearrangement joins TRBV7-2 to TRBJ2-3; 12 bases agree with TRBD1. The CDR3 has 15 residues. Germline-derived CDR1 and CDR2 are SGHTA and FQGNSA. Losses at the gene ends were 6 bases for V and 6 bases for J; bases not matched to a gene: 7. The DNA of the CDR3 is TGTGCCAGCAGGCTAGCGGGACAGGGGGCTGATACGCAGTATTTT. Amino acid sequence: CASRLAGQGADTQYF. Full variable domain (missing parts from reference TRBV7-2 and TRBJ2-3): GAGVSQSPSNKVTEKGKDVELRCDPISGHTALYWYRQSLGQGLEFLIYFQGNSAPDKSGLPSDRFSAERTGGSVSTLTIQRTQQEDSAVYLCASRLAGQGADTQYFGPGTRLTVL.

This clonotype was counted ten times or more. V and J are TRBV6-1 and TRBJ2-5, with 7 bases lining up with TRBD1. The J segment lost 4 bases and the V segment lost 6 bases, leaving 14 bases of the junction unmatched. Germline V gives CDR1 MNHNS, CDR2 SASEGT. The CDR3 has 16 amino acids. This CDR3 reads CASSKTGLGQIETQYF. The CDR3 DNA is TGTGCCAGCAGCAAGACGGGGCTGGGACAGATAGAGACCCAGTACTTC.

Ten or more counts support this clonotype. CDR3 region: CSARGGHRNTEAFF. Here the CDR3 DNA reads TGCAGTGCTAGAGGGGGACACCGGAACACTGAAGCTTTCTTT. This rearrangement joins TRBV20-1 to TRBJ1-1; D possibly corresponds to TRBD1 (6 bases). Between the trimmed V and J ends, which lost 1 base and 1 base, there was a span of 10 bases. The germline CDR1 and CDR2 sequences are DFQATT and SNEGSKA (reference sequence). CDR3 length: 14 residues.

This clonotype was counted between two and nine times. The chain links TRBV11-1 to TRBJ2-1; TRBD2 agrees at 7 bases. V lost 4 bases and J lost 3; bases outside the gene matches: 15. The CDR3 is made up of 18 amino acids. Germline-derived CDR1 and CDR2 are SGHAT and FQDESV (reference sequence). The CDR3 is CASSSPRTSLANYNEQFF. The DNA of the CDR3 is TGTGCCAGCAGCTCCCCCCGGACTAGTTTGGCTAACTACAATGAGCAGTTCTTC.

This clonotype was observed a few times. V and J are TRBV5-1 and TRBJ2-1, with TRBD2 as a possible D gene (6 bases). This CDR3 region has 13 residues. Germline-derived CDR1 and CDR2 are SGHRS and YFSETQ. V shed 2 bases and J shed 6 bases, with 9 bases lying between them. The CDR3 here is CASSFPSANEQFF. As DNA, the CDR3 is TGCGCCAGCAGCTTTCCTAGCGCCAATGAGCAGTTCTTC.